The 12 T cell receptor beta chains given below trace back to one sample, sequenced in a study of cytomegalovirus exposure and HLA in healthy donors. The PCR made use of 60 Vbeta and 13 Jbeta primers. The repertoire was sequenced with immunoSEQ multiplex PCR; TCRdb's copy has only in-frame clones and lacks some. The data show 100,000 to 150,000 clones, around four fifths seen once. The sample comprised PBMCs. These TCRs come from a man aged 25-40 years in good health and CMV-seropositive.

The CDR3 DNA reads as TGTGCCAGCAGTTTAGGGGCGGGGCCCTTCTATGGCTACACCTTC. This translates into CASSLGAGPFYGYTF. The chain couples TRBV28 to TRBJ1-2; perhaps TRBD1 as D (5 bases). The CDR3 consists of 15 residues. V was trimmed by 2 bases and J by 4 bases, leaving 14 bases between them. In germline, CDR1 is MDHEN, CDR2 SYDVKM.

V gene TRBV27 combines with J gene TRBJ1-5, with D perhaps TRBD1 (6 bases). V lost 3 bases and J 6 bases, leaving 12 bases between the germline ends. The CDR3 extends over 14 amino acids. Germline V CDR1 and CDR2: MNHEY, SMNVEV (reference sequence). The CDR3, as DNA: TGTGCCAGCAGTTTTGCAGGGGAGGGTCAGCCCCAGCATTTT. It specifies CASSFAGEGQPQHF.

The rearrangement links TRBV9 to TRBJ2-2; the match to TRBD1 covers 10 bases. CDR1 and CDR2 from the germline V gene are SGDLS and YYNGEE. With 2 bases clipped from V and 4 bases from J, the junction kept 8 bases outside the gene matches. The CDR3 has 17 residues. CDR3 nucleotide sequence: TGTGCCAGCAGCGTGCCCCGGGACAGGGGACTCACCGGGGAGCTGTTTTTT. This gives the protein CASSVPRDRGLTGELFF.

A few counts support this clone. The chain is built from TRBV16 and TRBJ1-2; D not certain. V dropped 3 bases and J dropped 5 bases, with 7 bases sitting between them. Germline CDR1 is KGHSY and CDR2 is FQNENV. The CDR3 has 12 residues. The CDR3 sequence is CASSQGVYGYTF. CDR3 nucleotides: TGTGCCAGCAGCCAGGGAGTATATGGCTACACCTTC.

The chain uses TRBV7-8 and TRBJ1-4; D is undetermined. The CDR3 length is 12 residues. Looked up from germline, CDR1 is SGHVS and CDR2 is FQNEAQ. Trimming cost V 6 bases and J 8 bases, with 10 bases left between them. The CDR3 nucleotides are TGTGCCAGCAGTCTTGGAGGCGAAAAACTGTTTTTT. It translates to CASSLGGEKLFF.

This clone showed up just a few times. The chain has TRBV2 and TRBJ2-3; no clear D. Germline CDR1 reads SNHLY; CDR2 reads FYNNEI. V lost 7 bases and J lost 4, with 15 bases in between. CDR3 size: 14 residues. The CDR3 here is CASNLVGASDTQYF. CDR3 nucleotide sequence: TGTGCCAGCAACCTCGTAGGAGCATCAGATACGCAGTATTTT.

The chain links TRBV27 to TRBJ1-3, with 8 bases identical to TRBD1. This CDR3 spans 14 amino acids. The junction had 4 bases not matched to a gene; V was cut back by 4 bases and J by 5 bases. The germline CDR1 and CDR2 sequences are MNHEY and SMNVEV (reference sequence). The CDR3 sequence: CASSSTGGRNTIYF. In nucleotides, the CDR3 is TGTGCCAGCAGTTCCACAGGGGGGAGAAACACCATATATTTT.

The CDR3 is CASSWTGGNTEAFF. The CDR3 DNA reads TGCGCCAGCAGCTGGACAGGGGGGAACACTGAAGCTTTCTTT. V is TRBV5-1 and J is TRBJ1-1, with TRBD1 matching over 10 bases. Germline V gene data show CDR1 as SGHRS and CDR2 as YFSETQ. The junction had 0 bases not matched to a gene; V was cut back by 3 bases and J by 1 base. CDR3 length: 14 amino acids.

The rearrangement joins TRBV4-2 to TRBJ2-3, with D perhaps matching TRBD2 (6 bases). The CDR3 length is 16 residues. With 3 bases removed from V and 0 bases from J, the gap between germline ends came to 13 bases. Germline assignment: CDR1 LGHNA and CDR2 YNFKEQ. The CDR3 bases are TGTGCCAGCAGCCATTTAGCGGAATCTAGCACAGATACGCAGTATTTT. Translating it yields CASSHLAESSTDTQYF.

The J gene is TRBJ1-5, the V gene TRBV7-2; 8 nucleotides align to TRBD1. CDR3 length: 16 residues. CDR1 SGHTA and CDR2 FQGNSA come from the germline V gene. The junction had 7 bases not matched to a gene; V was cut back by 4 bases and J by 2 bases. CDR3 nucleotides: TGTGCCAGCAGCTCTGACAGGGGATACGGCAATCAGCCCCAGCATTTT. Translation: CASSSDRGYGNQPQHF.

This clone has just one count. This rearrangement joins TRBV4-3 to TRBJ1-4, with D possibly being TRBD1 (5 bases). Germline CDR1 LGHNA, CDR2 YSLEER. The CDR3 totals 17 residues. Trimming took off 3 bases at V and 8 bases at J, with 22 bases between the two ends. The CDR3 bases are TGCGCCAGCAGCCAGCACCACCGGCGGCAGGGACTCGAAAAACTGTTTTTT. This encodes CASSQHHRRQGLEKLFF.

V is TRBV25-1 and J is TRBJ1-1; D might be TRBD1 (5 bases). Germline lookup yields CDR1 MGHDK and CDR2 SYGVNS. The CDR3 is 12 residues long. V lost 0 bases, J lost 12 bases, and 11 bases lay in between. The CDR3 bases are TGTGCCAGCAGTGAATACGCAGGGCGATCTTTCTTT. Residues: CASSEYAGRSFF.